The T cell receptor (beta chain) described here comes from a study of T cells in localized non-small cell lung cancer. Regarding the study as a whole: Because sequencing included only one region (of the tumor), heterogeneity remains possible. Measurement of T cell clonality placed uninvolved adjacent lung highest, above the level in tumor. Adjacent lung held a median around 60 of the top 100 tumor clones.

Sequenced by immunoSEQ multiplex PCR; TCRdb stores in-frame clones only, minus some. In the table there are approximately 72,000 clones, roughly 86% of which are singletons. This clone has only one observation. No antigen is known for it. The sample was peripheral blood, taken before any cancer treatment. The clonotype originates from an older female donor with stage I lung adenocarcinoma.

The CDR3 loop reads CASSSGRGPYYEQYF. The CDR3 DNA reads as TGTGCCAGCAGCTCGGGCCGGGGACCTTACTACGAGCAGTACTTC. The V gene is TRBV11-3, the J gene TRBJ2-7; D may match TRBD1 or TRBD2 (5 bases each). The CDR3 sequence is 15 residues long. V was trimmed by 4 bases and J by 3 bases, leaving 16 bases between them. The germline V gene encodes CDR1 SGHNT and CDR2 YENEEA.